This TCR beta chain was identified in a study of T cells in women clearing cervical HPV infection. For the study at large: HLA type stays a possible confounder, typing being limited.

Of note for this clone: Its antigen is as yet unknown.

Study-wide findings and caveats: CIN3+ cases had significantly higher TCR repertoire richness than controls, but evenness did not differ.

Some clones are missing from TCRdb's copy, which holds only in-frame ones; the method was immunoSEQ multiplex PCR. The table counts some 32,000 clones; 3.1% lies in the top ten. The receptor was derived from a woman aged 18 to 69 with a cervical HPV16 infection that either progressed to CIN3+ or cleared (not recorded which). Sequenced sample: blood buffy coat.

The CDR3 spells CSARQGNTEAFF. CDR3 bases read: TGCAGCGCTAGACAGGGGAACACTGAA. The chain is built from TRBV29-1 and TRBJ1-1, with 7 bases matching TRBD1. The CDR3 end falls 3 residues outside the read, so it is completed with the germline J gene. The CDR3 has 12 residues. The junction had 3 bases not matched to a gene; V was cut back by 7 bases and J by 1 base. Germline V gene sequence: CDR1 SQVTM, CDR2 ANQGSEA.